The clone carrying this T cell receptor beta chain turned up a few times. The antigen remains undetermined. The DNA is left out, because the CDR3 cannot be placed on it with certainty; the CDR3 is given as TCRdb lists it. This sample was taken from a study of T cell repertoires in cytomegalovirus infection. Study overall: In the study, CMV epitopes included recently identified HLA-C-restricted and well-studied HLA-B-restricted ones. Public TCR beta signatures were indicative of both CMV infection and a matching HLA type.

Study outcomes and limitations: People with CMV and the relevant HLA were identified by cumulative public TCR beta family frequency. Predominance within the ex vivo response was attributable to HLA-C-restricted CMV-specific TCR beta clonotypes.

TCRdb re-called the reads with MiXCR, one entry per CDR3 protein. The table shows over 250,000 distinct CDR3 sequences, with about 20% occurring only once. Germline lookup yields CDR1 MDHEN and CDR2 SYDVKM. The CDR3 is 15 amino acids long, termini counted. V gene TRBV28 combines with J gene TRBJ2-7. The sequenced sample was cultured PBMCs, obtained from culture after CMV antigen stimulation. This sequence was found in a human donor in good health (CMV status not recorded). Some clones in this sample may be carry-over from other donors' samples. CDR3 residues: CASSTSGLHSYEQYF.